This TCR beta chain emerged from a study of T cells after yellow fever vaccination. Comment on this clonotype: Its target is not known.

As TCR cDNA was made by 5'RACE template switching, a universal primer site and UMIs were added. TCRdb independently ran MiXCR on the 5' RACE reads; one entry per CDR3 protein. The table includes roughly 250,000 distinct CDR3 sequences, 13% detected once. Trimming stripped 4 bases from V and 3 bases from J, with 9 bases between. Germline V gene lookup returns CDR1 SNHLY and CDR2 FYNNEI. The CDR3 extends over 13 amino acids. General observations from the study: Some clonotypes, a small share, were shared between CD4 and CD8 compartments. The secondary response was weaker, and its peak arrived faster, on day 5 versus 15. Re-detected after boosting: most primary clones, 95% to 98% of CD4 and about 90% of CD8.

Sequenced material: CD4+ T cells sorted from PBMCs, taken 45 days after the yellow fever booster vaccination. The rearrangement joins TRBV2 to TRBJ2-5; a possible D gene is TRBD1 (6 bases). The sequence derives from a man aged 25 to 45 who received the YFV17D yellow fever vaccine. The CDR3 DNA is TGTGCCAGCAGTGTAAACAGGGAAGAGACCCAGTACTTC. It codes for CASSVNREETQYF.